The source of this TCR beta chain is a study of cytomegalovirus exposure and HLA in healthy donors. About the study: The same platform was used for the 110 or so validation repertoires as for the roughly 660 first-cohort repertoires, as reported in a later analysis.

Remarks on this clone: Its antigen remains unidentified.

Sequenced by immunoSEQ multiplex PCR; TCRdb stores in-frame clones only, minus some. The sample yields 150,000 to 200,000 clones, roughly 80% seen once. J was trimmed by 6 bases and V by 4 bases; bases with no gene match: 6. The CDR3 is 16 residues long. Germline CDR1 is LGHNA and CDR2 is YSLEER. Notes on the study in general: Subsequent analysis revealed that first-cohort TCR clusters tended to co-occur in the 100 to 150 validation repertoires. A list of 164 TCR beta chains associated with cytomegalovirus was given.

The origin of this receptor is a man aged 25-45 years in good health and CMV-seropositive. The sample was PBMCs. The chain carries TRBV4-3 and TRBJ2-3; 14 bases match TRBD2. CDR3 nucleotide sequence: TGCGCCAGCAGCCCCGGGACTAGCGGGGGAACCGATACGCAGTATTTT. It encodes CASSPGTSGGTDTQYF.